Listed below are T cell receptor beta chains from one sample, sequenced in a study of T cell responses to AZD1222 COVID-19 vaccine. Measured with immunoSEQ multiplex PCR; TCRdb has only the in-frame clones, and not every one. The sample carries around 95,000 clones, around 87% recorded once. Sequenced material: peripheral blood, taken on day 0 of AZD1222 vaccination. These receptors all come from an adult in good health. Each CDR3 is given with its conserved first and last residue. A D gene is named only where the DNA matches it firmly. Not every row has a clone size; where given, it reads once, few, many or a size class.

len | d_gene | j_gene | v_gene | abundance | CDR3aa | CDR3nt
17 | TRBD1 | TRBJ1-5 | TRBV15 | . | CATSSRTGAYSNQPQHF | TGTGCCACCAGCTCCCGGACAGGGGCGTATAGCAATCAGCCCCAGCATTTT
14 | . | TRBJ2-1 | TRBV19 | . | CASSKGSGINEQFF | TGTGCCAGTAGTAAAGGGTCAGGGATCAATGAGCAGTTCTTC
16 | TRBD1 | TRBJ1-5 | TRBV18 | . | CASSPRTGGSNQPQHF | TGTGCCAGCTCACCGAGGACAGGGGGAAGCAATCAGCCCCAGCATTTT
12 | . | TRBJ1-4 | TRBV7-9 | . | CAASKVNEKLFF | TGTGCCGCCTCGAAAGTTAATGAAAAACTGTTTTTT
15 | . | TRBJ2-3 | TRBV2 | . | CASSEQGTGADTQYF | TGTGCCAGCAGTGAGCAAGGGACGGGCGCAGATACGCAGTATTTT
15 | . | TRBJ1-3 | TRBV5-1 | . | CASRLGGNDGNTIYF | TGCGCCAGCAGATTAGGAGGGAACGATGGAAACACCATATATTTT
15 | . | TRBJ1-3 | TRBV29-1 | once | CSVEDSVQGGLAIYF | TGCAGCGTTGAAGATAGTGTGCAGGGCGGGTTAGCCATATATTTT
16 | TRBD1 | TRBJ1-6 | TRBV3-1/TRBV3-2 | . | CASSLRTGEAGSPLHF | TGTGCCAGCAGCCTTCGTACAGGGGAGGCGGGTTCACCCCTCCACTTT
17 | . | TRBJ2-1 | TRBV18 | . | CASSPPATGGKGGEQFF | TGTGCCAGCTCACCACCTGCGACAGGCGGCAAGGGGGGTGAGCAGTTCTTC
13 | . | TRBJ1-1 | TRBV5-6 | . | CASSQGINTEAFF | TGTGCCAGCAGCCAGGGGATAAACACTGAAGCTTTCTTT
14 | . | TRBJ1-1 | TRBV27 | few | CASSLSQGTTEAFF | TGTGCCAGCAGTTTAAGTCAGGGGACCACTGAAGCTTTCTTT
15 | . | TRBJ1-2 | TRBV5-1 | . | CASSLGGTARNGYTF | TGCGCCAGCAGCTTGGGAGGGACGGCTAGGAATGGCTACACCTTC
12 | . | TRBJ1-5 | TRBV12-3/TRBV12-4 | . | CASSLRYQPQHF | TGTGCCAGCAGTTTAAGGTATCAGCCCCAGCATTTT
13 | . | TRBJ1-2 | TRBV27 | . | CASSFMGMVGYTF | TGTGCCAGCAGTTTCATGGGTATGGTTGGCTACACCTTC
13 | . | TRBJ2-1 | TRBV7-3 | . | CASSLHSYNEQFF | TGTGCCAGCAGCTTACACTCCTACAATGAGCAGTTCTTC
14 | TRBD1 | TRBJ1-4 | TRBV6-5 | once | CASRGQGAGEKLFF | TGTGCCAGCAGGGGACAGGGGGCCGGGGAAAAACTGTTTTTT
10 | . | TRBJ2-7 | TRBV28 | . | CASSNYEQYF | TGTGCCAGCAGCAACTACGAGCAGTACTTC
14 | . | TRBJ2-2 | TRBV7-8 | . | CASSFGMNTGELFF | TGTGCCAGCAGCTTCGGTATGAACACCGGGGAGCTGTTTTTT
14 | TRBD1 | TRBJ1-1 | TRBV5-4 | . | CASSRGTENTEAFF | TGTGCCAGCAGCCGAGGGACAGAAAACACTGAAGCTTTCTTT
14 | . | TRBJ1-1 | TRBV29-1 | once | CSVVRGSYKAEAFF | TGCAGCGTTGTGCGGGGATCTTACAAGGCTGAAGCTTTCTTT
12 | . | TRBJ1-1 | TRBV7-3 | . | CASSEGDTEAFF | TGTGCCAGCAGCGAGGGGGACACTGAAGCTTTCTTT
13 | . | TRBJ1-2 | TRBV6-2/TRBV6-3 | . | CASSLGDPLGYTF | TGTGCCAGCAGTCTCGGGGACCCCCTTGGCTACACCTTC
14 | TRBD1 | TRBJ2-7 | TRBV6-5 | . | CASNPGQGVGEQYF | TGTGCCAGCAATCCGGGACAGGGGGTTGGTGAGCAGTACTTC
13 | . | TRBJ1-2 | TRBV7-8 | . | CASSSRPGYGYTF | TGTGCCAGCAGCTCACGACCGGGCTATGGCTACACCTTC
12 | TRBD1 | TRBJ2-7 | TRBV28 | . | CASRGQVYEQYF | TGTGCCAGCAGGGGACAGGTCTACGAGCAGTACTTC
15 | . | TRBJ1-5 | TRBV2 | once | CASSGGQYPIQPQHF | TGTGCCAGCAGTGGAGGACAGTATCCAATTCAGCCCCAGCATTTT
14 | . | TRBJ1-2 | TRBV5-1 | . | CASSLDRPNYGYTF | TGCGCCAGCAGCTTAGATAGGCCAAACTATGGCTACACCTTC
15 | TRBD1 | TRBJ1-6 | TRBV4-2 | . | CASSSRGQGDSPLHF | TGTGCCAGCAGCTCCCGTGGACAGGGCGATTCACCCCTCCACTTT
14 | . | TRBJ1-1 | TRBV4-2 | . | CASSQEPGRGEAFF | TGTGCCAGCAGCCAAGAACCAGGGAGAGGTGAAGCTTTCTTT
15 | . | TRBJ1-6 | TRBV6-5 | once | CASKDTSSYNSPLHF | TGTGCCAGCAAGGACACGAGCTCCTATAATTCACCCCTCCACTTT
12 | TRBD1 | TRBJ1-5 | TRBV19 | . | CAGGTADQPQHF | TGTGCCGGGGGGACAGCCGATCAGCCCCAGCATTTT
15 | . | TRBJ2-7 | TRBV4-1 | . | CASSQGSGTIYEQYF | TGCGCCAGCAGCCAAGGTAGCGGAACTATATACGAGCAGTACTTC
13 | . | TRBJ2-5 | TRBV28 | once | CASSFTGAETQYF | TGTGCCAGCAGTTTCACGGGAGCGGAGACCCAGTACTTC
14 | . | TRBJ1-2 | TRBV5-6 | . | CASSLARRVYGYTF | TGTGCCAGCAGCTTGGCCCGCCGAGTCTATGGCTACACCTTC
16 | TRBD2 | TRBJ2-2 | TRBV5-1 | once | CASSWTSGGATGELFF | TGCGCCAGCAGCTGGACTAGCGGGGGGGCCACCGGGGAGCTGTTTTTT
15 | TRBD1 | TRBJ1-4 | TRBV9 | . | CASSFSGQYNEKLFF | TGTGCCAGCAGCTTTTCGGGACAGTACAATGAAAAACTGTTTTTT
12 | . | TRBJ1-1 | TRBV12-3/TRBV12-4 | . | CASSLLNLEAFF | TGTGCCAGCAGTTTACTCAACCTTGAAGCTTTCTTT
18 | TRBD2 | TRBJ2-7 | TRBV13 | . | CASSLVGTSGGTPYEQYF | TGTGCCAGCAGCTTAGTTGGCACTAGCGGGGGGACTCCCTACGAGCAGTACTTC
17 | TRBD1 | TRBJ1-1 | TRBV18 | . | CASSLKIGGTGNTEAFF | TGTGCCAGCTCACTAAAAATAGGGGGGACAGGGAACACTGAAGCTTTCTTT
16 | . | TRBJ1-1 | TRBV5-1 | . | CASSLNVRGGGTEAFF | TGCGCCAGCAGTCTTAATGTCCGGGGCGGAGGTACTGAAGCTTTCTTT
15 | . | TRBJ1-2 | TRBV7-9 | . | CASSLARETNYGYTF | TGTGCCAGCAGCTTAGCCAGGGAAACTAACTATGGCTACACCTTC
15 | . | TRBJ1-2 | TRBV19 | few | CASSLDSSANYGYTF | TGTGCCAGTAGTCTCGACAGCTCAGCTAACTATGGCTACACCTTC
14 | TRBD1 | TRBJ1-1 | TRBV11-3 | once | CASSWGQRNTEAFF | TGTGCCAGCAGCTGGGGACAGAGAAACACTGAAGCTTTCTTT
12 | . | TRBJ2-5 | TRBV5-4 | . | CASSRDQETQYF | TGTGCCAGCAGCAGAGACCAAGAGACCCAGTACTTC
13 | . | TRBJ1-5 | TRBV7-9 | . | CASSASGAQPQHF | TGTGCCAGCAGCGCATCAGGGGCTCAGCCCCAGCATTTT
16 | TRBD1 | TRBJ1-5 | TRBV7-2 | . | CASSLGGQGVGQPQHF | TGTGCCAGCAGCTTAGGGGGACAGGGGGTCGGTCAGCCCCAGCATTTT
15 | . | TRBJ2-1 | TRBV27 | . | CASSLYSSSYNEQFF | TGTGCCAGCAGTTTATACAGCAGCTCCTACAATGAGCAGTTCTTC
16 | TRBD1 | TRBJ1-6 | TRBV6-1 | . | CASSAGTVSANSPLHF | TGTGCCAGCAGTGCCGGGACAGTCTCGGCAAATTCACCCCTCCACTTT
14 | . | TRBJ2-7 | TRBV2 | . | CATSQGGRPYEQYF | TGTGCCACCTCTCAGGGGGGGCGTCCCTACGAGCAGTACTTC
13 | . | TRBJ1-5 | TRBV6-5 | . | CASLGRTNQPQHF | TGTGCCAGCTTGGGCAGGACCAATCAGCCCCAGCATTTT
15 | . | TRBJ1-5 | TRBV30 | . | CAWSGSRISNQPQHF | TGTGCCTGGAGTGGATCCAGAATTAGCAATCAGCCCCAGCATTTT
15 | TRBD1 | TRBJ1-6 | TRBV18 | . | CASNRQGAYNSPLHF | TGTGCCAGCAACCGACAGGGAGCCTATAATTCACCCCTCCACTTT
11 | . | TRBJ1-6 | TRBV10-2 | . | CASSEVESLHF | TGCGCCAGCAGTGAAGTTGAGTCCCTCCACTTT
16 | . | TRBJ1-3 | TRBV7-9 | . | CASSPLGSGAGNTIYF | TGTGCCAGCAGCCCCCTTGGGTCGGGAGCTGGAAACACCATATATTTT
14 | . | TRBJ1-1 | TRBV6-2/TRBV6-3 | . | CASSYTRENTEAFF | TGTGCCAGCAGTTACACTCGGGAGAACACTGAAGCTTTCTTT
17 | TRBD2 | TRBJ2-7 | TRBV18 | many | CASSPTSGGASSYEQYF | TGTGCCAGCTCACCGACTAGCGGGGGGGCAAGCTCCTACGAGCAGTACTTC
14 | . | TRBJ2-7 | TRBV27 | . | CASSPTETYYEQYF | TGTGCCAGCAGCCCTACAGAGACTTACTACGAGCAGTACTTC
14 | . | TRBJ1-2 | TRBV7-9 | . | CASSSLEGSYGYTF | TGTGCCAGCAGCTCCCTAGAGGGTAGCTATGGCTACACCTTC
13 | . | TRBJ1-2 | TRBV7-2 | . | CASSLAGPYGYTF | TGTGCCAGCAGCTTAGCGGGACCCTATGGCTACACCTTC
15 | . | TRBJ2-1 | TRBV27 | . | CASRVGQSSYNEQFF | TGTGCCAGCAGGGTGGGCCAGAGCTCCTACAATGAGCAGTTCTTC